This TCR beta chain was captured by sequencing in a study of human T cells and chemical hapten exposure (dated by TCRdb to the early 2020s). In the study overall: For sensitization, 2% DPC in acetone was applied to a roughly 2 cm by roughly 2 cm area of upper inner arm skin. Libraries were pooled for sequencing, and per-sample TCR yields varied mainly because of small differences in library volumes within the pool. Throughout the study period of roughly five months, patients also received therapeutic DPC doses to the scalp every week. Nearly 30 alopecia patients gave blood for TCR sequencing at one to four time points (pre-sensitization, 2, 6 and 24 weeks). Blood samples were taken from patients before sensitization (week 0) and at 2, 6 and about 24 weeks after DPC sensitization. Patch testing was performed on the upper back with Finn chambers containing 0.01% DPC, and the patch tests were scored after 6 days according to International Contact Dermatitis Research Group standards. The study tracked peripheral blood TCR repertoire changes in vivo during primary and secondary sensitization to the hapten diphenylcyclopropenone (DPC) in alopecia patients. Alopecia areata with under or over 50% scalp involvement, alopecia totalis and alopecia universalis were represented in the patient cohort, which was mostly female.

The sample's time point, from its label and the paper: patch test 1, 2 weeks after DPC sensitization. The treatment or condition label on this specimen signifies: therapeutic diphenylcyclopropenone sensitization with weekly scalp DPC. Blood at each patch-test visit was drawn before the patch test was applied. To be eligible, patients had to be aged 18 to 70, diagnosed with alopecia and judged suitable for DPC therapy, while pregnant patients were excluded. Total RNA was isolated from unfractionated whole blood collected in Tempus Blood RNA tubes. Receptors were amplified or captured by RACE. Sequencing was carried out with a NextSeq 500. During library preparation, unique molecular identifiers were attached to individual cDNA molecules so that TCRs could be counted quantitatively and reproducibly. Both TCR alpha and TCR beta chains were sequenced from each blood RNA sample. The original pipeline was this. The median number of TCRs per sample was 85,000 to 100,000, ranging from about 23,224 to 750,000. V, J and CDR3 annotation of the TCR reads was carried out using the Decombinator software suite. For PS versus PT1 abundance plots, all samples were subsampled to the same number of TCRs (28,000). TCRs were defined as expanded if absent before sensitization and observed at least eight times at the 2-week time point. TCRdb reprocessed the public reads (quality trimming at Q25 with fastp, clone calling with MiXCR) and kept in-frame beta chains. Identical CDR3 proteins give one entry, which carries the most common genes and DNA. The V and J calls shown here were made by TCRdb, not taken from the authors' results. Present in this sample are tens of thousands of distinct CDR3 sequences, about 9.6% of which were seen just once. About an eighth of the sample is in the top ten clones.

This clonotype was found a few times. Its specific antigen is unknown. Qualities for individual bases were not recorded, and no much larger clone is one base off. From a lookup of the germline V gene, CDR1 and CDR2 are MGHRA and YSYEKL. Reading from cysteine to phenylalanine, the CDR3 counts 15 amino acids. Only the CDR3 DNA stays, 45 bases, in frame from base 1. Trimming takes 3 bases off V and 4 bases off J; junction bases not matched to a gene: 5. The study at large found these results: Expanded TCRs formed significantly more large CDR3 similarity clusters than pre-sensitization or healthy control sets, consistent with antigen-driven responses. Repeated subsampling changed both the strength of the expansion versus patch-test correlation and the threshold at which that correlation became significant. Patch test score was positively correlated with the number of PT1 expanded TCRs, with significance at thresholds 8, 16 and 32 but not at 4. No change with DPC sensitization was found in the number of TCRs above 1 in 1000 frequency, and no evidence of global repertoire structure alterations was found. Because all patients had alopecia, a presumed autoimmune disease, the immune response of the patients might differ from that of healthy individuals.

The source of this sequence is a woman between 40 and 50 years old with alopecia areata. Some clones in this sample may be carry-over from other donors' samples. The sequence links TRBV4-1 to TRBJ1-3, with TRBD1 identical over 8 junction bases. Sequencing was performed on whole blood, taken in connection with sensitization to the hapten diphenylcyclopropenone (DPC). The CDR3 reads CASSQNAGGGNTIYF. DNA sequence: TGCGCCAGCAGCCAGAATGCAGGGGGCGGAAACACCATATATTTT.